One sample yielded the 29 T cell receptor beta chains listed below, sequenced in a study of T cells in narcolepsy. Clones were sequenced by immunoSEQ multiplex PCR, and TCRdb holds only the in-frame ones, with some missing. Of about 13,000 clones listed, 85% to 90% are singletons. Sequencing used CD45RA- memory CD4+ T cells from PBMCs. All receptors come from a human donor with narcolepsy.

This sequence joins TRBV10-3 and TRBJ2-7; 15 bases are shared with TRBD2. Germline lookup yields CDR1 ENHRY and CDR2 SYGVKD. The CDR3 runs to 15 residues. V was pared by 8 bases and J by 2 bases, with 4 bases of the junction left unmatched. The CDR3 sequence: CAIGLAGGITYEQYF. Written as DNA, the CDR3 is TGTGCCATCGGACTAGCGGGAGGGATTACCTACGAGCAGTACTTC.

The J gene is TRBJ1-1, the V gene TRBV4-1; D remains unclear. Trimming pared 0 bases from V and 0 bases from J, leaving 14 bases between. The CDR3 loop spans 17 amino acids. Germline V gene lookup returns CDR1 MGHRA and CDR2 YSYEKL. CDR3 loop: CASSQDAGDSMNTEAFF. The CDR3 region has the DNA TGCGCCAGCAGCCAAGATGCTGGCGACTCAATGAACACTGAAGCTTTCTTT.

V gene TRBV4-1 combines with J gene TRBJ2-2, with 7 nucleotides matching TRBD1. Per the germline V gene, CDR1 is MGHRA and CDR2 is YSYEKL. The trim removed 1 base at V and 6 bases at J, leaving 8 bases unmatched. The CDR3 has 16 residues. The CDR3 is CASSQASSDRAGELFF. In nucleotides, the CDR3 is TGCGCCAGCAGCCAAGCCTCAAGCGACAGGGCCGGGGAGCTGTTTTTT.

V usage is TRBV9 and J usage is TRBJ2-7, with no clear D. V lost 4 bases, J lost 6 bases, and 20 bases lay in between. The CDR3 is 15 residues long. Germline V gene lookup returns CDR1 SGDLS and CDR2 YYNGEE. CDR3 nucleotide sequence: TGTGCCAGCAGCTCCCAACTCGGTCTGACTGCCGAGCAGTACTTC. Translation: CASSSQLGLTAEQYF.

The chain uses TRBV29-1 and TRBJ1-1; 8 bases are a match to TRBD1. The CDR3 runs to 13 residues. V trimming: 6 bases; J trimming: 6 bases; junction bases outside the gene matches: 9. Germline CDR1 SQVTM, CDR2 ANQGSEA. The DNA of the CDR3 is TGCAGCGTAAAACTTACAGGGGGGCCTGAAGCTTTCTTT. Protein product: CSVKLTGGPEAFF.

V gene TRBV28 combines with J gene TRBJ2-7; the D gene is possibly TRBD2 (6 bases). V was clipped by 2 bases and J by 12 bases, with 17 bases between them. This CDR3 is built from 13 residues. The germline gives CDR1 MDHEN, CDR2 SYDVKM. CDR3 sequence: CASSLEGWGVTYF. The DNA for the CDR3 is TGTGCCAGCAGTTTAGAAGGGTGGGGGGTGACGTACTTC.

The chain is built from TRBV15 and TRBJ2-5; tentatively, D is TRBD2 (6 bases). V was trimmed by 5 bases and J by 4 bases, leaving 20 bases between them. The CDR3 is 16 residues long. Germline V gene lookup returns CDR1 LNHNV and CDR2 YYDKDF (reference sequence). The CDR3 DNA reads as TGTGCCACCAGCCCAACGCGGAGCGGGTCTACAGAGACCCAGTACTTC. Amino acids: CATSPTRSGSTETQYF.

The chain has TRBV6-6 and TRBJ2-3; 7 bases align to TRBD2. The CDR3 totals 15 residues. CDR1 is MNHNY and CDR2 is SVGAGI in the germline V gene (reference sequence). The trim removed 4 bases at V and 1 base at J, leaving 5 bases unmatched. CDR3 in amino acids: CASSSPTSGTDTQYF. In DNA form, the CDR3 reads TGTGCCAGCAGTTCACCCACTAGCGGCACAGATACGCAGTATTTT.

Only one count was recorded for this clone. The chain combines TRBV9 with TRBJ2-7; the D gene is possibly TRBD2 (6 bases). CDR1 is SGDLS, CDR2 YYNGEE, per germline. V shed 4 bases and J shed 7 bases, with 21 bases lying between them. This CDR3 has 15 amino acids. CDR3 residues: CASSSKVGPGGEQYF. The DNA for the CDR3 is TGTGCCAGCAGCTCGAAGGTGGGCCCCGGGGGTGAGCAGTACTTC.

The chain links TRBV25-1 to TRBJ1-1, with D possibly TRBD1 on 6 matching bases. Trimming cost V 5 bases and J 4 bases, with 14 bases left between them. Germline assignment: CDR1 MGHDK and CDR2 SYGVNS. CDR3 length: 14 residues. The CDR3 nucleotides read TGTGCCAGCAGTAAAACAGGGTTGGCCACTGAAGCTTTCTTT. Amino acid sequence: CASSKTGLATEAFF.

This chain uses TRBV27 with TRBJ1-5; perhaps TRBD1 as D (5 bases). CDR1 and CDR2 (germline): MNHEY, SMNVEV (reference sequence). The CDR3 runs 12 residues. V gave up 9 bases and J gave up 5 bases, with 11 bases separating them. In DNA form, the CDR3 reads TGTGCCAGAACAGGTACCGATCAGCCCCAGCATTTT. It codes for CARTGTDQPQHF.

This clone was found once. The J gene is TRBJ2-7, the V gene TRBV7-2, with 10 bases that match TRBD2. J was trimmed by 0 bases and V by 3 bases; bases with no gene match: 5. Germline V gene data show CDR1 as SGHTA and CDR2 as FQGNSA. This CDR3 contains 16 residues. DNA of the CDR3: TGTGCCAGCAGCTTGAGCGGGACTAGCGCCTCCTACGAGCAGTACTTC. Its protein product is CASSLSGTSASYEQYF.

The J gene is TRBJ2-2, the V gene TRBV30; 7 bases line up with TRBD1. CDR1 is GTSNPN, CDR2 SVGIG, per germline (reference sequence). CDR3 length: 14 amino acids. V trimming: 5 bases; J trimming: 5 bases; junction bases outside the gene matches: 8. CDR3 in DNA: TGTGCCTGGGGATCGGACAGGAGAACCGGGGAGCTGTTTTTT. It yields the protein CAWGSDRRTGELFF.

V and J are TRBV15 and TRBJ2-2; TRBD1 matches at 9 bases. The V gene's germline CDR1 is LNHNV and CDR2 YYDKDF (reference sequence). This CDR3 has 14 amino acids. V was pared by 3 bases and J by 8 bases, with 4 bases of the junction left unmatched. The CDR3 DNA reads TGTGCCACCAGCAGCTTACAGGGGGCTGGGGAGCTGTTTTTT. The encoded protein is CATSSLQGAGELFF. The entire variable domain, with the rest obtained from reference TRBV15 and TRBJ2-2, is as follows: DAMVIQNPRYQVTQFGKPVTLSCSQTLNHNVMYWYQQKSSQAPKLLFHYYDKDFNNEADTPDNFQSRRPNTSFCFLDIRSPGLGDTAMYLCATSSLQGAGELFFGEGSRLTVL.

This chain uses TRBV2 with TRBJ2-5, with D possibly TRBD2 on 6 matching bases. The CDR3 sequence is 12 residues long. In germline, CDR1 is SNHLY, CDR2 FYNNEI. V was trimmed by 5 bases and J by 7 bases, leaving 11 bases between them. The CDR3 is CASSIPGGTQYF. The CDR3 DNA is TGTGCCAGCAGTATCCCCGGGGGGACCCAGTACTTC. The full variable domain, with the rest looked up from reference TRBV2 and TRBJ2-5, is EPEVTQTPSHQVTQMGQEVILRCVPISNHLYFYWYRQILGQKVEFLVSFYNNEISEKSEIFDDQFSVERPDGSNFTLKIRSTKLEDSAMYFCASSIPGGTQYFGPGTRLLVL.

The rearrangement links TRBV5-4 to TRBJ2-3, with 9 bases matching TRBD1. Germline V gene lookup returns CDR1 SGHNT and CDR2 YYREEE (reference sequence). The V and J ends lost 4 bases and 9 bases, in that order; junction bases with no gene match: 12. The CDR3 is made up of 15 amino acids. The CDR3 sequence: CASSPGTGRGGTQYF. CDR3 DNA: TGTGCCAGCAGCCCCGGGACAGGGAGAGGTGGAACGCAGTATTTT.

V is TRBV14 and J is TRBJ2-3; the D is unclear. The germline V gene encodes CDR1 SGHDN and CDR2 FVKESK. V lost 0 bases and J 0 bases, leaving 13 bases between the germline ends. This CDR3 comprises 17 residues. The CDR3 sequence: CASSQDISGPSTDTQYF. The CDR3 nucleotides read TGTGCCAGCAGCCAAGATATTAGTGGGCCTAGCACAGATACGCAGTATTTT.

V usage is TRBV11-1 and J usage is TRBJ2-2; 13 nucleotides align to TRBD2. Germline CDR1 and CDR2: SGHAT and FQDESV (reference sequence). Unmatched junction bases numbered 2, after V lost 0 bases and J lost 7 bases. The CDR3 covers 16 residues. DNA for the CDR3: TGTGCCAGCAGCTTAGCCGGACTAGCGGGAGACGGGGAGCTGTTTTTT. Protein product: CASSLAGLAGDGELFF.

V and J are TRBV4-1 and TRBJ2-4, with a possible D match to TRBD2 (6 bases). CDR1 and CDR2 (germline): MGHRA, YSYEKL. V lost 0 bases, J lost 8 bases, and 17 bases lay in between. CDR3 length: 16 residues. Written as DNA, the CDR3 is TGCGCCAGCAGCCAAGATTTGGAGGGAGTTAAGGACATTCAGTACTTC. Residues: CASSQDLEGVKDIQYF.

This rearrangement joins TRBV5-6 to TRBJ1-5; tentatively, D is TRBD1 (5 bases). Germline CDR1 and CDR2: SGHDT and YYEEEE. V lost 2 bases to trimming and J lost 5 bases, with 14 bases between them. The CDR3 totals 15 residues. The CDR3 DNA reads TGTGCCAGCAGCTTTTATCAGACAGTCTATCAGCCCCAGCATTTT. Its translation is CASSFYQTVYQPQHF.

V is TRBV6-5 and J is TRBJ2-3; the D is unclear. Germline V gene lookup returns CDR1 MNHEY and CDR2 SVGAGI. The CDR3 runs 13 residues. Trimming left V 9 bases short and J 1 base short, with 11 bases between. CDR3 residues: CASVPSGTDTQYF. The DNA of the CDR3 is TGTGCCAGTGTTCCGTCGGGCACAGATACGCAGTATTTT.

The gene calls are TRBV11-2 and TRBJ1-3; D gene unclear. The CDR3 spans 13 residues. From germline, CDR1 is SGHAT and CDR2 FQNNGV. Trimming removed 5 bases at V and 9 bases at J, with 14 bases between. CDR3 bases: TGTGCCAGCAGCCCCGATTTGTACAGCACCATATATTTT. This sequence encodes CASSPDLYSTIYF.

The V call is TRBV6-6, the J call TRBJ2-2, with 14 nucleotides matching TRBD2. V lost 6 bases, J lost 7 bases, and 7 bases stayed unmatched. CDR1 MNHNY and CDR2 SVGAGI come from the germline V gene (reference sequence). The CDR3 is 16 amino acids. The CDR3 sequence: CASRGGLAGVGGELFF. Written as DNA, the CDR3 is TGTGCCAGCAGGGGGGGACTAGCGGGAGTTGGCGGGGAGCTGTTTTTT.

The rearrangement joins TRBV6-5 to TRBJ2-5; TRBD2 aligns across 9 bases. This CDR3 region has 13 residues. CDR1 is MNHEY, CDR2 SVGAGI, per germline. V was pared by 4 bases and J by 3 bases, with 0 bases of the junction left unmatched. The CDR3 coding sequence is TGTGCCAGCAGTTGGACTAGCGAAGAGACCCAGTACTTC. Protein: CASSWTSEETQYF.

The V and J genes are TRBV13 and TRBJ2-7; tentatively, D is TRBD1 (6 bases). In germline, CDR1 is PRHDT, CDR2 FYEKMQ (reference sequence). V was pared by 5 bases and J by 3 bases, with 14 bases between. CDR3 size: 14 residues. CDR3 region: CASSRGQTYYEQYF. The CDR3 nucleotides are TGTGCCAGCAGCCGAGGACAGACATACTACGAGCAGTACTTC.

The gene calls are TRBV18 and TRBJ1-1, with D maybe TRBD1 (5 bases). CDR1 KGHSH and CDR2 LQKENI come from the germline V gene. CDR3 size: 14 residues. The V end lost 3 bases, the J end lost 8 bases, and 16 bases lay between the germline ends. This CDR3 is CASSPPRDGSEAFF. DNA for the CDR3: TGTGCCAGCTCACCCCCCCGGGACGGGAGCGAAGCTTTCTTT.

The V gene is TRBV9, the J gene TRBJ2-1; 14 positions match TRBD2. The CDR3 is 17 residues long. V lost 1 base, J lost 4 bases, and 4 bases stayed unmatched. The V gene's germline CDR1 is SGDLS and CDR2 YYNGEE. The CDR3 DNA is TGTGCCAGCAGCGTAATGGGACTAGCGGGAGCGTACAATGAGCAGTTCTTC. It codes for CASSVMGLAGAYNEQFF.

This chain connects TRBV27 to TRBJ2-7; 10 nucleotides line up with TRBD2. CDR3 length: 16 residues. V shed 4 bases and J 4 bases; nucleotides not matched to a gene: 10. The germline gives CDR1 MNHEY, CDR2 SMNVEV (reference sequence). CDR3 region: CASSSLSGRASYEQYF. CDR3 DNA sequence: TGTGCCAGCAGTTCTCTCAGCGGGAGGGCCAGTTACGAGCAGTACTTC.

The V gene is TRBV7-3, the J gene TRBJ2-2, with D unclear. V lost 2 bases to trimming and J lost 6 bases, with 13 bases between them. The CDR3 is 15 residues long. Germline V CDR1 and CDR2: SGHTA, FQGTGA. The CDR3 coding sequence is TGTGCCAGCAGCTTAGGGCAGCCTTCTGCCGGGGAGCTGTTTTTT. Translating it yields CASSLGQPSAGELFF. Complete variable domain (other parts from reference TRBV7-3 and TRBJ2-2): GAGVSQTPSNKVTEKGKYVELRCDPISGHTALYWYRQSLGQGPEFLIYFQGTGAADDSGLPNDRFFAVRPEGSVSTLKIQRTERGDSAVYLCASSLGQPSAGELFFGEGSRLTVL.